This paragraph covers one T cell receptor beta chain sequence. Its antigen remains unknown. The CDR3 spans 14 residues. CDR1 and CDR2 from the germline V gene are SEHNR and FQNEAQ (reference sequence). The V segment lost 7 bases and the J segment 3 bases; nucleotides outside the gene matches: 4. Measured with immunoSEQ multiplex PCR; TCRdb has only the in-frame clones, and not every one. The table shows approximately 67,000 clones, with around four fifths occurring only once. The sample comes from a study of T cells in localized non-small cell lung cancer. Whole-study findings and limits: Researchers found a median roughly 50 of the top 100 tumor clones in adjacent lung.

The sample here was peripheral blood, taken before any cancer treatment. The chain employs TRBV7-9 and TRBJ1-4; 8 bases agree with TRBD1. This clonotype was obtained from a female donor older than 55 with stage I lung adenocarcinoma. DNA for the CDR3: TGTGCCAGCAACAAGGACAGGGCTAATGAAAAACTGTTTTTT. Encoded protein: CASNKDRANEKLFF.